This T cell receptor (beta chain) appears in the sequencing data of a study of blood T cell repertoires in COVID-19. For the study at large: Whether acute or convalescent, the COVID-19 samples came from the United States, Italy and Spain. Nucleic acid was either cDNA or gDNA, and it came from T cells, B-cell-depleted T cells, or PBMCs.

Per the original data handling: Reference gene primers were amplified, and this amplification served to estimate nucleated cell counts. The protocol was immunoSEQ multiplex PCR, while the TCRdb copy is restricted to in-frame clones and leaves out a portion. V and J calls and clone size follow that table, whereas D and trimming were derived from the DNA. The repertoire holds 60,000 to 75,000 clones, with around 86% as singletons. Sequenced sample: peripheral blood. This TCR derives from a man aged 50 to 59 with active COVID-19.

The CDR3 bases are TGTGCCACCGCGGGGACAGGAGGTGGGGCCAACGTCCTGACTTTC. Translating gives CATAGTGGGANVLTF. The V and J genes are TRBV24-1 and TRBJ2-6, with 8 bases lining up with TRBD1. CDR3 size: 15 residues. The junction had 6 bases not matched to a gene; V was cut back by 9 bases and J by 3 bases. The germline CDR1 and CDR2 sequences are KGHDR and SFDVKD.